This TCR beta chain was found in a study of T cells in Graves' hyperthyroidism and ophthalmopathy. Concerning this clonotype: Its cognate antigen is unknown.

Germline V lookup: CDR1 LNHNV, CDR2 YYDKDF (reference sequence). V was clipped by 0 bases and J by 1 base, with 13 bases between them. The CDR3 runs 18 residues. TCR beta CDR3 regions were amplified from RNA transcripts. A set of HTBI primers served as the primers for a first-round RT-PCR of the TCR CDR3. TCRdb re-called the multiplex PCR reads through MiXCR, storing one row per CDR3 protein. The table records approximately 870,000 distinct CDR3 sequences, about two fifths of them present only once. Out of 10 ml of fresh peripheral blood came the PBMCs. Study-level results: Ophthalmopathy was separated from stable hyperthyroidism by a 13 V-J model.

The TCR was taken from a man younger than 35 with Graves' hyperthyroidism. The rearrangement links TRBV15 to TRBJ2-6, with D possibly matching TRBD1 (6 bases). Sequenced sample: blood. The CDR3 DNA is TGTGCCACCAGCAGAGATCAATACAGGGCATCTGGGGCCAACGTCCTGACTTTC. Translation gives CATSRDQYRASGANVLTF.